The 17 T cell receptor beta chains below were found in one sample sequenced in a study of blood T cell repertoires in COVID-19. Assay used: immunoSEQ multiplex PCR; TCRdb lists only in-frame clones, some missing. Of over 150,000 clones listed, 75% to 85% are singletons. The sequenced sample was peripheral blood. The receptors were gathered from a human donor in a cohort sampled during active COVID-19.

The CDR3 DNA is TGCAGCGTGTCTTCCGGGGCCAACGTCCTGACTTTC. This sequence encodes CSVSSGANVLTF. The V and J genes are TRBV29-1 and TRBJ2-6; D remains ambiguous. V was pared by 6 bases and J by 4 bases, with 7 bases between. From germline, CDR1 is SQVTM and CDR2 ANQGSEA. This CDR3 has 12 residues.

The chain couples TRBV20-1 to TRBJ2-1, with 8 bases identical to TRBD1. The J segment lost 8 bases and the V segment lost 3 bases, leaving 12 bases of the junction unmatched. There are 15 residues in the CDR3. Germline lookup yields CDR1 DFQATT and CDR2 SNEGSKA (reference sequence). The CDR3 DNA is TGCAGTGCTAGTAAAGGAGGACAGGGAATGGATGAGCAGTTCTTC. This encodes CSASKGGQGMDEQFF.

This clone was counted a few times. The V and J genes are TRBV7-2 and TRBJ1-5; 7 nucleotides match TRBD1. V lost 2 bases and J lost 4; bases outside the gene matches: 5. The CDR3 covers 15 residues. Germline V gene lookup returns CDR1 SGHTA and CDR2 FQGNSA. DNA for the CDR3: TGTGCCAGCAGCTTACGGGGGACAGCTAATCAGCCCCAGCATTTT. Translated: CASSLRGTANQPQHF.

The gene calls are TRBV27 and TRBJ2-7; 7 nucleotides agree with TRBD1. Germline V gene sequence: CDR1 MNHEY, CDR2 SMNVEV (reference sequence). There are 14 residues in the CDR3. J gave up 7 bases and V 5 bases, and 11 bases lay outside the gene matches. The CDR3 here is CASSQPTGLQEQYF. In DNA form, the CDR3 reads TGTGCCAGCAGTCAACCGACAGGGCTACAGGAGCAGTACTTC.

The rearrangement links TRBV4-1 to TRBJ2-1; D gene unclear. The length of the CDR3 is 13 residues. The ends were cut back, 1 base at V and 8 bases at J, with 9 bases in the middle. The germline V gene has CDR1 MGHRA and CDR2 YSYEKL. This CDR3 reads CASSQALVDEQFF. CDR3 nucleotide sequence: TGCGCCAGCAGCCAAGCCTTAGTGGATGAGCAGTTCTTC.

The CDR3 nucleotides read TGTGCCAGCAGAGAAGACAGGTGTGGGGAAAAACTGTTTTTT. This gives the protein CASREDRCGEKLFF. The chain is built from TRBV9 and TRBJ1-4; TRBD1 is a possible D gene (6 bases). V gave up 5 bases and J gave up 8 bases, with 16 bases separating them. CDR1 is SGDLS and CDR2 is YYNGEE in the germline V gene. The CDR3 is made up of 14 amino acids.

The J gene is TRBJ2-3, the V gene TRBV19, with TRBD2 matching over 10 bases. The CDR3 has 16 residues. The germline V gene has CDR1 LNHDA and CDR2 SQIVND (reference sequence). The J segment lost 7 bases and the V segment lost 3 bases, leaving 10 bases of the junction unmatched. The CDR3 sequence is CASSILLAGVRNTQYF. The CDR3 DNA reads TGTGCCAGTAGTATTTTGCTAGCGGGAGTCCGAAATACGCAGTATTTT.

Comment on this clone: Other DNA sequences within the sample encode an identical CDR3. This chain links TRBV5-4 with TRBJ2-1; D is possibly TRBD2 (5 bases). V dropped 0 bases and J dropped 7 bases, with 8 bases sitting between them. Germline values: CDR1 SGHNT, CDR2 YYREEE (reference sequence). This CDR3 has 13 amino acids. The CDR3 protein is CASSLDRGNEQFF. The CDR3 DNA sequence: TGTGCCAGCAGCTTGGATCGCGGGAATGAGCAGTTCTTC.

The chain is built from TRBV4-1 and TRBJ2-2, with TRBD1 as a possible D gene (6 bases). CDR1 and CDR2 from the germline V gene are MGHRA and YSYEKL. Trimming took off 1 base at V and 5 bases at J, with 11 bases between the two ends. The CDR3 spans 15 residues. Here the CDR3 reads CASSQVGGRTGELFF. The DNA of the CDR3 is TGCGCCAGCAGCCAAGTTGGGGGCAGGACCGGGGAGCTGTTTTTT.

The chain carries TRBV25-1 and TRBJ2-7, with D possibly TRBD1 on 5 matching bases. V was cut by 10 bases and J by 0 bases, with 22 bases left in between. The CDR3 spans 16 residues. The germline V gene has CDR1 MGHDK and CDR2 SYGVNS. The CDR3 sequence is CATFGPDLDSSYEQYF. CDR3 nucleotides: TGTGCCACCTTTGGCCCCGATCTCGACAGCTCCTACGAGCAGTACTTC.

The chain combines TRBV6-4 with TRBJ2-7; 10 bases are shared with TRBD2. The CDR3 loop spans 16 amino acids. Germline CDR1 reads MRHNA; CDR2 reads SNTAGT. J lost 5 bases, V lost 0 bases, and 7 bases had no gene match. The CDR3 DNA is TGTGCCAGCAGTGACTCCGAAGGGACTAGCGAGCACGAGCAGTACTTC. Protein sequence: CASSDSEGTSEHEQYF.

In its sample, this clone was seen once. The chain links TRBV27 to TRBJ2-2, with 16 bases fitting TRBD2. J lost 5 bases, V lost 0 bases, and 9 bases had no gene match. Germline V gives CDR1 MNHEY, CDR2 SMNVEV (reference sequence). CDR3 size: 20 residues. The CDR3 here is CASSLSGTSGRGKRTGELFF. CDR3 DNA: TGTGCCAGCAGTTTATCCGGGACTAGCGGGAGGGGCAAGAGGACCGGGGAGCTGTTTTTT.

The chain employs TRBV18 and TRBJ2-5; TRBD2 matches 11 bases. Trimming took 4 bases from V and 4 from J; bases not matched to a gene: 8. The CDR3 covers 16 residues. From germline, CDR1 is KGHSH and CDR2 LQKENI. The CDR3, as DNA: TGTGCCAGCTCACTAACGACTAGCGGGAATACAGAGACCCAGTACTTC. Translated, it gives CASSLTTSGNTETQYF.

The genes are TRBV5-5 and TRBJ2-7; D ambiguous. CDR1 and CDR2 from the germline V gene are SGHKS and YYEKEE (reference sequence). The CDR3 is 12 residues long. With 0 bases removed from V and 3 bases from J, the gap between germline ends came to 4 bases. As DNA, the CDR3 is TGTGCCAGCAGCTTGGTCAACTACGAGCAGTACTTC. Translated: CASSLVNYEQYF.

The chain carries TRBV4-1 and TRBJ2-3; D unclear. The CDR3 is 16 amino acids. Trimming left V 5 bases short and J 5 bases short, with 20 bases between. Germline CDR1 is MGHRA and CDR2 is YSYEKL. The CDR3 nucleotides read TGCGCCAGCAGCAACCTTGTGGCAGCGACGGGAGATACGCAGTATTTT. Amino acids: CASSNLVAATGDTQYF.

The chain is built from TRBV19 and TRBJ2-2, with TRBD1 as a possible D gene (5 bases). Trimming pared 7 bases from V and 1 base from J, leaving 10 bases between. CDR1 LNHDA and CDR2 SQIVND come from the germline V gene (reference sequence). The CDR3 loop spans 14 amino acids. Written as DNA, the CDR3 is TGTGCCAGTATAGCAGGGAAGAACACCGGGGAGCTGTTTTTT. It translates to CASIAGKNTGELFF.

This clone was counted once. V gene TRBV27 combines with J gene TRBJ1-3; the match to TRBD1 covers 9 bases. V dropped 8 bases and J dropped 1; count of bases not matched to a gene: 6. CDR3 size: 15 residues. CDR1 and CDR2 from the germline V gene are MNHEY and SMNVEV (reference sequence). CDR3 residues: CASGGDRASGNTIYF. The CDR3, as DNA: TGTGCCAGCGGCGGGGACAGGGCTTCTGGAAACACCATATATTTT.